This note documents a single T cell receptor beta chain sequence. The data originate from a study of cytotoxic CD8 clonotypes in ibrutinib-treated CLL. Study in general: There were, on average, roughly 260,000 productive templates and tens of thousands of productive rearrangements per sample.

There are 14 residues in the CDR3. The germline CDR1 and CDR2 sequences are SNHLY and FYNNEI. V trimming: 6 bases; J trimming: 5 bases; junction bases outside the gene matches: 9. The method was immunoSEQ multiplex PCR; TCRdb's version includes in-frame clones alone and lacks a portion of them. The sample contains about 84,000 clones, more than 70% of which appear only once. This clonotype was obtained from a human donor with chronic lymphocytic leukemia. The sample here was PBMCs, taken before ibrutinib treatment. The chain is built from TRBV2 and TRBJ2-5, with 7 bases lining up with TRBD1. The CDR3 bases are TGTGCCAGCAGGGATGACAGGGTAGGGGAGACCCAGTACTTC. Amino acid sequence: CASRDDRVGETQYF.